A single sample gave rise to the 22 T cell receptor beta chains below, sequenced in a study of HIV-infected patients and healthy controls. Whole blood was used without fractionation, so all unsorted peripheral T cells were included. Around 500 ng RNA was reverse transcribed with alpha and beta constant-region primers. Using multiplexing indices, alpha and beta chain libraries were generated apart by chain-specific third strand synthesis. TCRdb re-called the 5' RACE reads through MiXCR, storing one row per CDR3 protein. The sample has about 10,000 distinct CDR3 sequences; just over 8% are singletons. The sequenced material came from blood. These receptors came from an adult in good health.

V gene TRBV11-2 combines with J gene TRBJ2-3; D uncertain. Trimming shortened V by 2 bases and J by 4 bases, and 7 bases separated the two germline ends. CDR1 is SGHAT and CDR2 is FQNNGV in the germline V gene. The CDR3 is made up of 13 amino acids. For the CDR3, the DNA is TGTGCCAGCAGCTTATGGGCCTCAGATACGCAGTATTTT. Translated, it gives CASSLWASDTQYF.

This clonotype was recorded many times. The CDR3 does not end in the conserved phenylalanine or tryptophan, so this is likely a read error. No DNA is shown, since the ends of the CDR3 on it are uncertain; the CDR3 is the one TCRdb lists. The chain links TRBV28 to TRBJ2-1; TRBD2 was called by the table and not checked on the DNA. Per the germline V gene, CDR1 is MDHEN and CDR2 is SYDVKM. The CDR3 totals 12 residues, both ends included. This CDR3 is CASRSLAGAAVI.

This clonotype is medium-sized by share. This chain connects TRBV5-1 to TRBJ1-4; TRBD1 might be the D (5 bases). CDR1 and CDR2 (germline): SGHRS, YFSETQ. The CDR3 spans 14 residues. Trimming took off 3 bases at V and 6 bases at J, with 12 bases between the two ends. This CDR3 is CASSSSTADEKLFF. The CDR3 region has the DNA TGCGCCAGCAGCTCATCGACAGCAGATGAAAAACTGTTTTTT.

This clonotype is labeled as medium-sized. The chain uses TRBV7-2 and TRBJ2-3, with 9 bases fitting TRBD1. CDR1 SGHTA and CDR2 FQGNSA come from the germline V gene. CDR3 size: 13 residues. V lost 5 bases and J lost 8; bases outside the gene matches: 5. The CDR3 DNA reads as TGTGCCAGCAGCGAACAGGGGGCGGGTACGCAGTATTTT. Translation gives CASSEQGAGTQYF.

By frequency in the sample, this clonotype is medium-sized. V gene TRBV4-1 combines with J gene TRBJ2-1, with D perhaps TRBD1 or TRBD2 (5 bases each). Germline CDR1 is MGHRA and CDR2 is YSYEKL. The CDR3 contains 16 residues. V lost 6 bases to trimming and J lost 11 bases, with 26 bases between them. CDR3 sequence reads: CASSLPFFEGPTQQFF. DNA for the CDR3: TGCGCCAGCAGTCTACCGTTTTTCGAGGGGCCGACTCAGCAGTTCTTC.

This clonotype is judged medium-sized (0.01 to 0.1%). The V and J genes are TRBV3-1 and TRBJ1-2; no reliable D call. CDR3 length: 13 amino acids. Germline-derived CDR1 and CDR2 are LGHDT and YNNKEL (reference sequence). V dropped 4 bases and J dropped 1 base, with 7 bases sitting between them. DNA for the CDR3: TGTGCCAGCAGCCCCGGACTTAACTATGGCTACACCTTC. Protein sequence: CASSPGLNYGYTF. The whole variable domain, filled in from reference TRBV3-1 and TRBJ1-2, reads DTAVSQTPKYLVTQMGNDKSIKCEQNLGHDTMYWYKQDSKKFLKIMFSYNNKELIINETVPNRFSPKSPDKAHLNLHINSLELGDSAVYFCASSPGLNYGYTFGSGTRLTVV.

By share, this clonotype ranks as medium-sized. J is TRBJ2-2 and V is TRBV2; possible D gene TRBD2, 6 bases. Deletions cut 2 bases from V and 5 bases from J, with 12 bases between. CDR3 length equals 15 residues. Germline lookup yields CDR1 SNHLY and CDR2 FYNNEI. In nucleotides, the CDR3 is TGTGCCAGCAGTGAAAGGAGGGTTGGGACCGGGGAGCTGTTTTTT. This sequence encodes CASSERRVGTGELFF.

The chain couples TRBV4-3 to TRBJ1-4, with D perhaps TRBD1 (5 bases). This CDR3 has 15 residues. Trimming took 2 bases from V and 7 from J, leaving 14 bases between them. The germline gives CDR1 LGHNA, CDR2 YSLEER. The CDR3 spells CASSQTRAGVEKLFF. In DNA, the CDR3 is TGCGCCAGCAGCCAAACGAGGGCGGGGGTTGAAAAACTGTTTTTT.

This clonotype is deemed medium-sized. CDR3 sequence (DNA): TGTGCCATCAGGGGCAGGGGAGTTGGCGAGCAGTACTTC. Translation gives CAIRGRGVGEQYF. V and J are TRBV10-3 and TRBJ2-7; D might be TRBD1 (6 bases). The CDR3 has 13 residues. Trimming cost V 6 bases and J 6 bases, with 15 bases left between them. CDR1 is ENHRY, CDR2 SYGVKD, per germline.

By frequency in the sample, this clonotype is medium-sized. The rearrangement uses TRBV20-1 and TRBJ2-7; D unclear. The CDR3 spans 14 residues. Deletions cut 4 bases from V and 0 bases from J, with 13 bases between. Germline V lookup: CDR1 DFQATT, CDR2 SNEGSKA (reference sequence). CDR3 in amino acids: CSAKGTLSSYEQYF. The CDR3 DNA sequence: TGCAGTGCTAAAGGAACCCTTAGCTCCTACGAGCAGTACTTC.

The table lists this clonotype with many counts. V usage is TRBV7-9 and J usage is TRBJ1-3, with 7 nucleotides matching TRBD1. The J segment lost 4 bases and the V segment lost 7 bases, leaving 25 bases of the junction unmatched. This CDR3 has 20 residues. The germline gives CDR1 SEHNR, CDR2 FQNEAQ (reference sequence). For the CDR3, the DNA is TGTGCCAGCACACCCGATCCCACCCCCGGACAGGTTGAGACCGGAAACACCATATATTTT. Translation: CASTPDPTPGQVETGNTIYF.

This clonotype was picked up many times. CDR3 protein: CASSARLAGGLKDTQYF. CDR3 DNA sequence: TGTGCCAGCAGCGCCAGACTAGCGGGGGGCCTTAAAGATACGCAGTATTTT. V is TRBV7-9 and J is TRBJ2-3; 13 bases align to TRBD2. Trimming took 5 bases from V and 5 from J; bases not matched to a gene: 10. The germline V gene has CDR1 SEHNR and CDR2 FQNEAQ (reference sequence). The CDR3 spans 17 residues.

Worth noting for this clonotype: A much larger clone lies a single base off, so this may be a read error. The rearrangement joins TRBV6-2 or TRBV6-3 to TRBJ1-5; D may be TRBD1 (5 bases). CDR1 and CDR2 from the germline V gene are MNHEY and SVGEGT. The CDR3 spans 13 residues. CDR3 in DNA: TGTGCCGGCAGCTCGGACGGGGGTCAGCCCCAGCATTTT. This codes for CAGSSDGGQPQHF.

This clonotype is deemed medium-sized. The chain joins TRBV18 to TRBJ1-4; weak D call: TRBD1 (5 bases). Germline loops: CDR1 KGHSH, CDR2 LQKENI. V dropped 0 bases and J dropped 8 bases, with 13 bases sitting between them. This CDR3 region has 15 residues. The CDR3 bases are TGTGCCAGCTCACCACCGGCAGGGATTGGCGAAAAACTGTTTTTT. This gives the protein CASSPPAGIGEKLFF. Together with reference TRBV18 and TRBJ1-4, the CDR3 gives the full variable domain: NAGVMQNPRHLVRRRGQEARLRCSPMKGHSHVYWYRQLPEEGLKFMVYLQKENIIDESGMPKERFSAEFPKEGPSILRIQQVVRGDSAAYFCASSPPAGIGEKLFFGSGTQLSVL.

A remark on this clonotype: This may be a read error: a much more frequent sequence differs by one nucleotide. The CDR3, as DNA: TGTGCCAGCGCCGGGACAGTCTCTGGAAACATCATATATTTT. This codes for CASAGTVSGNIIYF. The rearrangement uses TRBV27 and TRBJ1-3; 7 bases are shared with TRBD1. Germline assignment: CDR1 MNHEY and CDR2 SMNVEV (reference sequence). The CDR3 sequence is 14 residues long.

This clonotype came up a few times. This chain connects TRBV5-4 to TRBJ2-3; D ambiguous. CDR1 and CDR2 (germline): SGHNT, YYREEE (reference sequence). Trimming removed 3 bases at V and 6 bases at J, with 8 bases between. The CDR3 is 12 residues long. This CDR3 reads CASSSFPDTQYF. CDR3 DNA sequence: TGTGCCAGCAGCTCTTTCCCGGATACGCAGTATTTT.

By proportion, this clonotype is medium-sized. The chain recombines TRBV6-1 with TRBJ2-1, with a possible D match to TRBD1 (6 bases). Trimming shortened V by 7 bases and J by 4 bases, and 14 bases separated the two germline ends. The CDR3 length is 14 residues. Germline CDR1 MNHNS, CDR2 SASEGT. The DNA for the CDR3 is TGTGCCAGCATGTTACTTAGGGGGTACAATGAGCAGTTCTTC. It is translated as CASMLLRGYNEQFF.

This clonotype occurred many times. The chain combines TRBV7-2 with TRBJ2-1, with D perhaps TRBD2 (5 bases). V lost 2 bases and J 4 bases, leaving 15 bases between the germline ends. The germline V gene has CDR1 SGHTA and CDR2 FQGNSA. This CDR3 has 16 residues. The CDR3 sequence: CASSLTPGKAYNEQFF. Written as DNA, the CDR3 is TGTGCCAGCAGCTTAACTCCGGGAAAGGCGTACAATGAGCAGTTCTTC.

This clonotype appeared many times. The chain is built from TRBV20-1 and TRBJ1-1; possibly TRBD1 for D (6 bases). The CDR3 totals 13 residues. Trimming cost V 3 bases and J 4 bases, with 12 bases left between them. Germline V gene sequence: CDR1 DFQATT, CDR2 SNEGSKA (reference sequence). The CDR3 DNA sequence: TGCAGTGCTAGCGGCAGAGGGGGCACTGAAGCTTTCTTT. Translated: CSASGRGGTEAFF.

This clonotype was seen at least ten times. V is TRBV12-3 or TRBV12-4 and J is TRBJ2-2; possible D gene TRBD1, 5 bases. The CDR3 covers 16 residues. Trimming stripped 3 bases from V and 7 bases from J, with 18 bases between. The CDR3 protein is CASSFGSGLWDGELFF. CDR3 nucleotide sequence: TGTGCCAGCAGTTTTGGTTCAGGGTTATGGGACGGGGAGCTGTTTTTT.

The V call is TRBV12-3 or TRBV12-4, the J call TRBJ2-7; D gene unclear. With 1 base removed from V and 0 bases from J, the gap between germline ends came to 13 bases. This CDR3 region has 16 residues. The DNA for the CDR3 is TGTGCCAGCAGTTTAGGATCGCGAATAAGCTCCTACGAGCAGTACTTC. Its protein product is CASSLGSRISSYEQYF.

This clonotype is deemed medium-sized. V is TRBV7-3 and J is TRBJ2-1; 7 bases agree with TRBD2. CDR3 size: 15 residues. The V segment lost 2 bases and the J segment 7 bases; nucleotides outside the gene matches: 8. CDR1 is SGHTA and CDR2 is FQGTGA in the germline V gene. As DNA, the CDR3 is TGTGCCAGCAGCTTAGGAGCTAGCGGAGGGAATGAGCAGTTCTTC. As protein: CASSLGASGGNEQFF.